A selection of T cell receptor beta chains follows, all from one sample in a study of blood T cell repertoires in COVID-19. Here immunoSEQ multiplex PCR was the method, and the copy in TCRdb shows in-frame clones only, minus some. The sample shows 130,000 or so clones, about 86% of them seen only once. The sequenced sample was peripheral blood. Receptor source: a woman aged 55-69 years with acute or convalescent COVID-19. Both conserved end residues are part of each CDR3. A D gene is named only where the DNA matches it firmly. Clone size is shown for a subset of rows, as once, few, many or a class of expanded clone.

v_gene	j_gene	abundance	d_gene	CDR3aa	CDR3nt
TRBV6-1	TRBJ2-2	-	TRBD1	CASSDRGQVLGELFF	TGTGCCAGCAGTGATAGGGGACAGGTCCTCGGGGAGCTGTTTTTT
TRBV19	TRBJ1-1	-	-	CASSGPAAFF	TGTGCCAGTTCAGGGCCGGCCGCTTTCTTT
TRBV7-2	TRBJ2-3	-	-	CASSLASVTDTQYF	TGTGCCAGCAGCTTAGCTAGCGTAACAGATACGCAGTATTTT
TRBV11-3	TRBJ1-1	-	-	CASSLGRGTEAFF	TGTGCCAGCAGCTTAGGGAGGGGCACTGAAGCTTTCTTT
TRBV28	TRBJ2-7	few	-	CASFSLQGLYEQYF	TGTGCCAGCTTCTCCCTCCAGGGTTTGTACGAGCAGTACTTC
TRBV4-3	TRBJ2-1	-	-	CASSQDRAGWNEQFF	TGCGCCAGCAGCCAAGATCGGGCGGGATGGAATGAGCAGTTCTTC
TRBV28	TRBJ1-5	few	-	CASSLWIGGNQPQHF	TGTGCCAGCAGTTTATGGATAGGGGGCAATCAGCCCCAGCATTTT
TRBV6-5	TRBJ1-2	-	-	CASRDLTDAGYTF	TGTGCCAGCAGGGATTTGACAGATGCTGGCTACACCTTC
TRBV29-1	TRBJ1-1	-	TRBD1	CSVDTTGVNTEAFF	TGCAGCGTTGATACTACAGGGGTGAACACTGAAGCTTTCTTT
TRBV11-3	TRBJ2-5	-	TRBD2	CASSLGTPGGVTQYF	TGTGCCAGCAGCTTGGGAACCCCCGGGGGGGTGACCCAGTACTTC
TRBV7-8	TRBJ1-5	-	-	CASSSARSTVFQPQHF	TGTGCCAGCAGCTCGGCCCGCTCCACAGTTTTTCAGCCCCAGCATTTT
TRBV25-1	TRBJ2-5	-	TRBD2	CASSEYGLAVQYF	TGTGCCAGCAGTGAATATGGACTAGCGGTCCAGTACTTC
TRBV6-1	TRBJ2-1	-	TRBD1	CASSEGQGVSNEQFF	TGTGCCAGCAGTGAGGGACAGGGGGTTTCAAATGAGCAGTTCTTC
TRBV10-3	TRBJ2-1	-	TRBD2	CAISVSGGNEQFF	TGTGCCATCAGTGTCTCGGGGGGTAATGAGCAGTTCTTC
TRBV5-1	TRBJ1-6	-	TRBD1	CASSRVGQGSSPLHF	TGCGCCAGCAGCCGGGTGGGACAGGGAAGTTCACCCCTCCACTTT
TRBV2	TRBJ2-5	-	TRBD1	CASSVGTVQETQYF	TGTGCCAGCAGTGTCGGGACAGTCCAAGAGACCCAGTACTTC
TRBV15	TRBJ2-2	-	TRBD1	CATSRDSGTGTGRNGELFF	TGTGCCACCAGCAGAGATTCGGGAACCGGGACAGGGCGAAACGGGGAGCTGTTTTTT
TRBV4-1	TRBJ2-7	once	TRBD2	CASSQDGTSGGDEQYF	TGCGCCAGCAGCCAAGATGGGACTAGCGGGGGGGACGAGCAGTACTTC
TRBV30	TRBJ1-1	once	-	CAWKRTAGRWAFF	TGTGCCTGGAAAAGGACAGCAGGAAGATGGGCTTTCTTT
TRBV3-1/TRBV3-2	TRBJ2-3	-	TRBD2	CASSQGLAGGSTDTQYF	TGTGCCAGCAGCCAGGGACTAGCGGGGGGGTCCACAGATACGCAGTATTTT
TRBV19	TRBJ2-2	-	TRBD2	CASRGAGITGELFF	TGTGCCAGTAGAGGAGCGGGGATCACCGGGGAGCTGTTTTTT
TRBV5-4	TRBJ2-3	-	-	CASSLDWLASTDTQYF	TGTGCCAGCAGCTTGGATTGGCTAGCAAGCACAGATACGCAGTATTTT
TRBV29-1	TRBJ1-1	-	-	CSVAKGHLNTEAFF	TGCAGCGTGGCTAAGGGACATTTGAACACTGAAGCTTTCTTT